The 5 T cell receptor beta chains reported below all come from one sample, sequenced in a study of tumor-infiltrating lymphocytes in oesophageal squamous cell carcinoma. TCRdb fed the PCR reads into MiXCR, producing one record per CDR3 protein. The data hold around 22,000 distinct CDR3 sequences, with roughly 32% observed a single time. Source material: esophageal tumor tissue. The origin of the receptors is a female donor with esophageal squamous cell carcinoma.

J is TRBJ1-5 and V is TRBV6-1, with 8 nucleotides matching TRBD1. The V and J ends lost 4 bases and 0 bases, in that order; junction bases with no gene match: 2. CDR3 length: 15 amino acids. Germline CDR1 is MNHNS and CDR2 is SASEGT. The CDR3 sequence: CASSAGGYSNQPQHF. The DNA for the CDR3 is TGTGCCAGCAGTGCAGGGGGCTATAGCAATCAGCCCCAGCATTTT.

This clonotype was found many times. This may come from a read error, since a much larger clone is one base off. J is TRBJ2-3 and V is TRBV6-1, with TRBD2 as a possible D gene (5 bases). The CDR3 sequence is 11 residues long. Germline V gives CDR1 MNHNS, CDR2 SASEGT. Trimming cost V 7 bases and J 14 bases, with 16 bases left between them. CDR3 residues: CASKNTGELYF. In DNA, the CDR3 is TGTGCCAGCAAGAACACCGGGGAGCTGTATTTT.

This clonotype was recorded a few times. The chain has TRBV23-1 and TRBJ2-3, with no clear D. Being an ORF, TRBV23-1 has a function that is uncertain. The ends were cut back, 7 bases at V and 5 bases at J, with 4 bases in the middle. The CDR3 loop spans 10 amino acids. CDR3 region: CASNRDTQYF. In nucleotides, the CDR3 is TGCGCCAGCAATCGAGATACGCAGTATTTT.

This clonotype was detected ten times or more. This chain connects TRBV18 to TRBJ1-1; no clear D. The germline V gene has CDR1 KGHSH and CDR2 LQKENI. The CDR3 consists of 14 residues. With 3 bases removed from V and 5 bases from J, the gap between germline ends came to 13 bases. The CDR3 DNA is TGTGCCAGCTCACCCTGGGAGGCTCTTACTGAAGCTTTCTTT. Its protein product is CASSPWEALTEAFF.

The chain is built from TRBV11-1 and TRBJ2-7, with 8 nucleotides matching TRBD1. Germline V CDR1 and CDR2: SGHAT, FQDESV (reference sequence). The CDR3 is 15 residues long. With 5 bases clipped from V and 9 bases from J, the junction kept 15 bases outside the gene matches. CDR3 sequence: CASSPSGQGSDTQYF. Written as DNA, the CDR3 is TGTGCCAGCAGCCCCTCCGGACAGGGATCAGATACGCAGTACTTC.